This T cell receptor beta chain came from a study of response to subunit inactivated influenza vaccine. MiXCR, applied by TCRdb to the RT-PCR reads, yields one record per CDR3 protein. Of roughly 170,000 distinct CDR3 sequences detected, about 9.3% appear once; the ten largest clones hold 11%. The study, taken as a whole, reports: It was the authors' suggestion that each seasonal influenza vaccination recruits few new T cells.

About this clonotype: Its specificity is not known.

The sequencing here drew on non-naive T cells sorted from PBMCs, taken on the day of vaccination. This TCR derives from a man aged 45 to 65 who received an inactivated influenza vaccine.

CDR3 amino acids: CSAALSTSGSRGTGELFF. CDR3 DNA: TGCAGTGCTGCCTTGAGTACTAGCGGGAGTCGGGGCACCGGGGAGCTGTTTTTT. The chain recombines TRBV20-1 with TRBJ2-2, with TRBD2 matching 11 bases. The CDR3 is made up of 18 amino acids. V shed 5 bases and J 4 bases; nucleotides not matched to a gene: 15. Germline CDR1 DFQATT, CDR2 SNEGSKA (reference sequence).